The next 17 T cell receptor beta chains were all read from a single sample in a study of T cell responses to AZD1222 COVID-19 vaccine. Measured with immunoSEQ multiplex PCR; TCRdb has only the in-frame clones, and not every one. The sample shows under 200,000 clones, 93% of them seen only once. The sequencing used peripheral blood, collected on day 0 of AZD1222 vaccination. These receptors were taken from an adult in good health.

The chain recombines TRBV19 with TRBJ2-7; TRBD1 matches at 8 bases. The trim removed 3 bases at V and 4 bases at J, leaving 5 bases unmatched. The CDR3 covers 14 residues. The germline CDR1 and CDR2 sequences are LNHDA and SQIVND (reference sequence). As DNA, the CDR3 is TGTGCCAGTAGTATCAACAGGGGGTTTTACGAGCAGTACTTC. It is translated as CASSINRGFYEQYF. Complete variable domain (other parts from reference TRBV19 and TRBJ2-7): DGGITQSPKYLFRKEGQNVTLSCEQNLNHDAMYWYRQDPGQGLRLIYYSQIVNDFQKGDIAEGYSVSREKKESFPLTVTSAQKNPTAFYLCASSINRGFYEQYFGPGTRLTVT.

The chain couples TRBV5-1 to TRBJ1-4; possible D gene TRBD1, 5 bases. V was cut by 0 bases and J by 7 bases, with 19 bases left in between. CDR3 length: 17 residues. Germline assignment: CDR1 SGHRS and CDR2 YFSETQ. CDR3 in DNA: TGCGCCAGCAGCTTGGAAGGTACGGCAGGGTCGTTTGAAAAACTGTTTTTT. Its translation: CASSLEGTAGSFEKLFF.

This clone was seen only once. V gene TRBV7-6 combines with J gene TRBJ1-1, with D perhaps matching TRBD1 (5 bases). The CDR3 spans 15 residues. Germline V gives CDR1 SGHVS, CDR2 FNYEAQ. V lost 5 bases and J 4 bases, leaving 17 bases between the germline ends. CDR3 protein: CASSPFIGGGTEAFF. The CDR3 DNA reads TGTGCCAGCAGCCCCTTCATCGGCGGGGGCACTGAAGCTTTCTTT.

V gene TRBV10-1 combines with J gene TRBJ1-1; no clear D gene. The V end lost 7 bases, the J end lost 4 bases, and 13 bases lay between the germline ends. Germline CDR1 WNHNN, CDR2 SYGVQD (reference sequence). The length of the CDR3 is 13 residues. The CDR3 is CASTVKPGTEAFF. The CDR3 DNA reads TGCGCCAGCACCGTTAAACCGGGCACTGAAGCTTTCTTT.

The V gene is TRBV19, the J gene TRBJ1-1; tentatively, D is TRBD1 (5 bases). The V gene's germline CDR1 is LNHDA and CDR2 SQIVND (reference sequence). The V end was cut by 5 bases, the J end by 2 bases, with 18 bases between. The CDR3 loop spans 16 amino acids. This CDR3 reads CASSVQSGLINTEAFF. DNA of the CDR3: TGTGCCAGTAGTGTCCAATCGGGACTCATAAACACTGAAGCTTTCTTT.

The chain carries TRBV6-1 and TRBJ1-5; tentative D call: TRBD1 (5 bases). The ends were cut back, 2 bases at V and 7 bases at J, with 15 bases in the middle. Per germline, CDR1 MNHNS and CDR2 SASEGT. The CDR3 contains 15 residues. The CDR3 DNA is TGTGCCAGCAGTGAATTGGGGGGATTAAACCAGCCCCAGCATTTT. Translating it yields CASSELGGLNQPQHF.

V gene TRBV10-3 combines with J gene TRBJ2-7, with 8 bases matching TRBD2. The V gene end was trimmed by 7 bases and the J gene end by 1 base; junction bases not matched to a gene: 3. This CDR3 comprises 13 residues. CDR1 is ENHRY and CDR2 is SYGVKD in the germline V gene. The CDR3 loop reads CAITPSGSYEQYF. The CDR3 bases are TGTGCCATCACACCTAGCGGGTCCTACGAGCAGTACTTC.

V gene TRBV4-1 combines with J gene TRBJ2-2; 9 nucleotides line up with TRBD1. CDR1 MGHRA and CDR2 YSYEKL come from the germline V gene. V lost 0 bases to trimming and J lost 3 bases; unmatched junction nucleotides: 8. CDR3 length: 18 residues. CDR3 DNA sequence: TGCGCCAGCAGCCAAGATCCTCGGGACAGGGTGTACACCGGGGAGCTGTTTTTT. This sequence encodes CASSQDPRDRVYTGELFF.

The CDR3 DNA follows: TGTGCCAGCACCACAGGGTACTATGGCTACACCTTC. Its protein product is CASTTGYYGYTF. This chain links TRBV5-4 with TRBJ1-2, with D perhaps TRBD1 (6 bases). CDR1 is SGHNT, CDR2 YYREEE, per germline (reference sequence). CDR3 length: 12 residues. V gave up 6 bases and J gave up 3 bases, with 9 bases separating them.

The rearrangement uses TRBV10-2 and TRBJ2-1, with D unclear. The germline gives CDR1 WSHSY, CDR2 SAAADI. V lost 6 bases and J 8 bases, leaving 11 bases between the germline ends. This CDR3 is built from 12 residues. Written as DNA, the CDR3 is TGCGCCAGCAGGGTAGAGGACGATGAGCAGTTCTTC. Translated, it gives CASRVEDDEQFF.

The rearrangement links TRBV15 to TRBJ2-5, with 9 bases aligning to TRBD2. CDR1 is LNHNV, CDR2 YYDKDF, per germline (reference sequence). The V gene end was trimmed by 3 bases and the J gene end by 2 bases; junction bases not matched to a gene: 7. The CDR3 length is 16 residues. Written as DNA, the CDR3 is TGTGCCACCAGCAGCCTCCGACTAGCGGTACAAGAGACCCAGTACTTC. As protein: CATSSLRLAVQETQYF.

The chain carries TRBV11-3 and TRBJ2-2; D unresolved. Trimming removed 0 bases from V and 7 bases from J, with 9 bases in between. Germline V gives CDR1 SGHNT, CDR2 YENEEA. The CDR3 totals 14 residues. CDR3 coding DNA: TGTGCCAGCAGCTTAGAATGGGATAACGGGGAGCTGTTTTTT. Its protein product is CASSLEWDNGELFF. Looking up the rest from reference TRBV11-3 and TRBJ2-2 gives the full variable domain: EAGVVQSPRYKIIEKKQPVAFWCNPISGHNTLYWYLQNLGQGPELLIRYENEEAVDDSQLPKDRFSAERLKGVDSTLKIQPAELGDSAVYLCASSLEWDNGELFFGEGSRLTVL.

The chain has TRBV20-1 and TRBJ1-2; D remains ambiguous. This CDR3 contains 10 residues. The germline CDR1 and CDR2 sequences are DFQATT and SNEGSKA (reference sequence). The V end lost 1 base, the J end lost 8 bases, and 5 bases lay between the germline ends. The CDR3 DNA sequence: TGCAGTGCTAGAGTCAAGGGCTACACCTTC. Its protein is CSARVKGYTF.

The chain couples TRBV13 to TRBJ1-1; maybe TRBD1 (6 bases). This CDR3 has 16 amino acids. The ends were cut back, 4 bases at V and 4 bases at J, with 19 bases in the middle. Germline V gene data show CDR1 as PRHDT and CDR2 as FYEKMQ (reference sequence). CDR3 sequence: CASSYSQGGSVTEAFF. The CDR3, as DNA: TGTGCCAGCAGCTACTCCCAAGGGGGATCCGTCACTGAAGCTTTCTTT. The complete variable domain, with remaining parts taken from reference TRBV13 and TRBJ1-1, reads AAGVIQSPRHLIKEKRETATLKCYPIPRHDTVYWYQQGPGQDPQFLISFYEKMQSDKGSIPDRFSAQQFSDYHSELNMSSLELGDSALYFCASSYSQGGSVTEAFFGQGTRLTVV.

The chain uses TRBV11-2 and TRBJ2-1; 9 nucleotides align to TRBD2. With V trimmed by 2 bases and J by 4 bases, 0 bases remained unmatched. This CDR3 region has 14 residues. Germline CDR1 is SGHAT and CDR2 is FQNNGV. The CDR3 DNA follows: TGTGCCAGCAGCTTAAGCGGGGGGTACAATGAGCAGTTCTTC. Its protein product is CASSLSGGYNEQFF. The entire variable domain, with the rest obtained from reference TRBV11-2 and TRBJ2-1, is as follows: EAGVAQSPRYKIIEKRQSVAFWCNPISGHATLYWYQQILGQGPKLLIQFQNNGVVDDSQLPKDRFSAERLKGVDSTLKIQPAKLEDSAVYLCASSLSGGYNEQFFGPGTRLTVL.

This clone has only one observation. The J gene is TRBJ1-1, the V gene TRBV5-1; the match to TRBD1 covers 7 bases. V trimming: 2 bases; J trimming: 1 base; junction bases outside the gene matches: 8. The germline gives CDR1 SGHRS, CDR2 YFSETQ. This CDR3 comprises 16 residues. CDR3 DNA sequence: TGCGCCAGCAGCTTCTCAATAACAGGGGCGAACACTGAAGCTTTCTTT. It encodes CASSFSITGANTEAFF.

This clone has only one observation. This chain uses TRBV5-1 with TRBJ1-6; weak D call: TRBD1 (6 bases). From germline, CDR1 is SGHRS and CDR2 YFSETQ. The CDR3 has 17 amino acids. With 6 bases removed from V and 3 bases from J, the gap between germline ends came to 19 bases. The CDR3 here is CASMPGVGAGYNSPLHF. DNA of the CDR3: TGCGCCAGCATGCCGGGTGTGGGGGCCGGCTATAATTCACCCCTCCACTTT. The entire variable domain, with the rest obtained from reference TRBV5-1 and TRBJ1-6, is as follows: KAGVTQTPRYLIKTRGQQVTLSCSPISGHRSVSWYQQTPGQGLQFLFEYFSETQRNKGNFPGRFSGRQFSNSRSEMNVSTLELGDSALYLCASMPGVGAGYNSPLHFGNGTRLTVT.